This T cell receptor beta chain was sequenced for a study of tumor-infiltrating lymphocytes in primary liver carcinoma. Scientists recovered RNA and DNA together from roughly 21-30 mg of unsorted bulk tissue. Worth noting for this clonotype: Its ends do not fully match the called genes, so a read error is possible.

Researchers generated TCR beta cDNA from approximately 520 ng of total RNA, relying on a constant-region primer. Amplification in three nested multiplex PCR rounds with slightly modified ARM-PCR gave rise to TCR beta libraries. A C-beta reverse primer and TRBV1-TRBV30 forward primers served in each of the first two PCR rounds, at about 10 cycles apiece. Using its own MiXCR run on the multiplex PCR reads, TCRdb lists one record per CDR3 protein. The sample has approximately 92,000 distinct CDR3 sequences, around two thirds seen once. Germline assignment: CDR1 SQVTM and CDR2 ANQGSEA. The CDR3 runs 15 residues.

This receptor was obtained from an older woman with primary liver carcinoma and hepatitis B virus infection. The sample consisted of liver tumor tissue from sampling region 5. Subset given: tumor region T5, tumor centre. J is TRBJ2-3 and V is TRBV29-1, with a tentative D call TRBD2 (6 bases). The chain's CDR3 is CSVKGEAGPTDTQYF. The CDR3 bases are TGCAGCGTTAAGGGAGAGGCGGGACCCACAGATACACAGTATTTT.